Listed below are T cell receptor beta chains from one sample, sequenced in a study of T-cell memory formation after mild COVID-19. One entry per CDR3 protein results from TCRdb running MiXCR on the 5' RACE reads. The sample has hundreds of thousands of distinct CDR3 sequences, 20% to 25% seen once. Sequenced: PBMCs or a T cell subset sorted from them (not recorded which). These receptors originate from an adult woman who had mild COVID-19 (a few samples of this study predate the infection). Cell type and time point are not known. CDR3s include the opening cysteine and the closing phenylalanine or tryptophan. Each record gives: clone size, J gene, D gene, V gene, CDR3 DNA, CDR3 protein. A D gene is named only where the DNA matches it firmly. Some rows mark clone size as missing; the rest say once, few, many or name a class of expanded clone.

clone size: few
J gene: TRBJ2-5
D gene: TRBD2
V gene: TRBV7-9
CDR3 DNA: TGTGCCAGCAGCTCGCCCGTAGCGGGCAGCCAAGAGACCCAGTACTTC
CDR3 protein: CASSSPVAGSQETQYF

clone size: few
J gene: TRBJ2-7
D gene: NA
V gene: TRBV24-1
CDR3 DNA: TGTGCCACCTCGGACAGCTCCGACGAGCAGTACTTC
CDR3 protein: CATSDSSDEQYF

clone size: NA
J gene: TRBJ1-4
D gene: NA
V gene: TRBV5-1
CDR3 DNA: TGCGCCAGCAGCAACACAGGGACAACTAATGAAAAACTGTTTTTT
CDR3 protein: CASSNTGTTNEKLFF

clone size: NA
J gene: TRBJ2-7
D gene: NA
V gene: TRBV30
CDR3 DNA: TGTGCCTGGACGGGCGGGGCCACCGGGGAGCAGTACTTC
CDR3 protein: CAWTGGATGEQYF

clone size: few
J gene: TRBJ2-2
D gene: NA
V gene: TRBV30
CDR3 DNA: TGTGCCTGGAGTTCTGGGGGGTGGAACACCGGGGAGCTGTTTTTT
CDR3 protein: CAWSSGGWNTGELFF

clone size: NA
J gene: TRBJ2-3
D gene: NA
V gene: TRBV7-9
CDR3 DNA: TGTGCCAGCAGCCGGGGGGACACTAGCACAGATACGCAGTATTTT
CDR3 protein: CASSRGDTSTDTQYF

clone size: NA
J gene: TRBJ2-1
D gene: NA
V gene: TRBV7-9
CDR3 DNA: TGTGCCAGCAGCTTAGGGCGGATGGGGATCGATGAGCAGTTCTTC
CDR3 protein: CASSLGRMGIDEQFF

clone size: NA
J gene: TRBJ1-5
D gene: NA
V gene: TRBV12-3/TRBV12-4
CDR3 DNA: TGTGCCAGCAGTTTAACGAGGAATCAGCCCCAGCATTTT
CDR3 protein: CASSLTRNQPQHF

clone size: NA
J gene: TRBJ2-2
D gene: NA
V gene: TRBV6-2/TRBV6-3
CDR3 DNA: TGTGCCAGCAGTTATCCCGGGGAGCTGTTTTTT
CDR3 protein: CASSYPGELFF

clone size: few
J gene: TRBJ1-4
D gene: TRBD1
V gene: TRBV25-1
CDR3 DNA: TGTGCCAGCAGTGACGGACAGGGAGCTAATGAAAAACTGTTTTTT
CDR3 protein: CASSDGQGANEKLFF

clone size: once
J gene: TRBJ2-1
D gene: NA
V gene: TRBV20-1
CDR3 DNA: TGCAGTGCTAGCGGGAGCCCACATAATGAGCAGTTCTTC
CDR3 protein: CSASGSPHNEQFF

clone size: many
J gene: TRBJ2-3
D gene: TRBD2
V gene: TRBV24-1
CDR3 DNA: TGTGCCACCAGTGACCGTAGACTAGCGGACTCTAGCACAGATACGCAGTATTTT
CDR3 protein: CATSDRRLADSSTDTQYF

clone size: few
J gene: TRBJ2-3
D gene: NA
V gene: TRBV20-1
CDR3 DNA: TGCAGCTGGAACCAATTACTAGCTTCTAGCACAGATACGCAGTATTTT
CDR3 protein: CSWNQLLASSTDTQYF

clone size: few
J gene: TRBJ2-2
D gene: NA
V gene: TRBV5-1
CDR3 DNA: TGCGCCAGCAGTTCCCTCGTGCGGGGCGCCGGGGAGCTGTTTTTT
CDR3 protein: CASSSLVRGAGELFF

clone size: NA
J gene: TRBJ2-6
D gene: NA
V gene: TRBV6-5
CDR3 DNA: TGTGCCAGCAGGGACCACTCTGGGGCCAACGTCCTGACTTTC
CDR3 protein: CASRDHSGANVLTF

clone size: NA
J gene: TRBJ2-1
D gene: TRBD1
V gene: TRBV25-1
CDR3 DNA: TGTGCCAGCCTTGCCACCGCCGGGACAGGAGATAACTACAATGAGCAGTTCTTC
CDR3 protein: CASLATAGTGDNYNEQFF

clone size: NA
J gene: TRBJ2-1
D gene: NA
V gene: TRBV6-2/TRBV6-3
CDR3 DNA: TGTGCCAGCAGCCAGATACGCTCCTACAATGAGCAGTTCTTC
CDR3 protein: CASSQIRSYNEQFF

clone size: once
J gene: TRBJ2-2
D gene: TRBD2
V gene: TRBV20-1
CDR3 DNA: TGCAGTGCTAGAGATTTAGGACTAGCGGGAGGGTCCGGGGAGCTGTTTTTT
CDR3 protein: CSARDLGLAGGSGELFF

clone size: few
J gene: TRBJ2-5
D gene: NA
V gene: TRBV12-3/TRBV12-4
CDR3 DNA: TGTGCCAGCAGTAAAACCCCACAGGGTGCGGAGACCCAGTACTTC
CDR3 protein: CASSKTPQGAETQYF

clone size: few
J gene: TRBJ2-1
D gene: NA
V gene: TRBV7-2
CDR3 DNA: TGTGCCAGCACAGGGTACTCCTACAATGAGCAGTTCTTC
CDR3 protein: CASTGYSYNEQFF

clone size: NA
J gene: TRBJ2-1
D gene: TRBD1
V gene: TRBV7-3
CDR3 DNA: TGTGCCAGCAGCTTCAAAGCCGGGACAGGGGCTAATGAGCAGTTCTTC
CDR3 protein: CASSFKAGTGANEQFF

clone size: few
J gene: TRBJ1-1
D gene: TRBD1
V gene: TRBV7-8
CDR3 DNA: TGTGCCAGCAGTCGCGGACAGGGGTTCGGCACTGAAGCTTTCTTT
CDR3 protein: CASSRGQGFGTEAFF

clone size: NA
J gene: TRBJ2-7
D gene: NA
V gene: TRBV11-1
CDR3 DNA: TGTGCCAGCAGCTCTCTTCCGTCCCCCTACGAGCAGTACTTC
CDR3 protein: CASSSLPSPYEQYF

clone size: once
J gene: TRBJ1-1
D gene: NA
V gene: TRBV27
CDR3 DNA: TGTGCCAGCAGTCCGGTTCTCCCAAGGGGCAACACTGAAGCTTTCTTT
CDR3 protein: CASSPVLPRGNTEAFF

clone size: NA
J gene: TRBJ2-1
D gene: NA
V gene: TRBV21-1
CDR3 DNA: TGTGCCAGCAGCAAAGTGTCAGGGGTAGCCTGCTACAATGAGCAGTTCTTC
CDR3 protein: CASSKVSGVACYNEQFF

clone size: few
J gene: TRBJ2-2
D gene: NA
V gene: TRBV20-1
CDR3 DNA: TGCAGTGCTTACGGGACCATCTACACCGGGGAGCTGTTTTTT
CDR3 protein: CSAYGTIYTGELFF

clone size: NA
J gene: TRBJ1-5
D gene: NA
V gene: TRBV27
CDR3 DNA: TGTGCCAGCAGTACCACCGCCCTGAATCAGCCCCAGCATTTT
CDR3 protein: CASSTTALNQPQHF

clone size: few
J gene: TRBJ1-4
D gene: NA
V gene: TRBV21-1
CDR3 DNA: TGTGCCAGCAGCAAAGTGCAGTTTTTT
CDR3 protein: CASSKVQFF

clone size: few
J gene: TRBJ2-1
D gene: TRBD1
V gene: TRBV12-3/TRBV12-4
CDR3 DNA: TGTGCCAGCAGTTCACCGACAGGGGGCTTAGTTGAGCAGTTCTTC
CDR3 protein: CASSSPTGGLVEQFF

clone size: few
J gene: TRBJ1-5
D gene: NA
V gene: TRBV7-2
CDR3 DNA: TGTGCCAGCAGCTTTTCCAGATCCGATCAGCCCCAGCATTTT
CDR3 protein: CASSFSRSDQPQHF

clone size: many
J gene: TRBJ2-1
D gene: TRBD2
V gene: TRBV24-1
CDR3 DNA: TGTGCCACCAGTGACTGGACTAGCGGGAGTAAAGATGAGCAGTTCTTC
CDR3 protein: CATSDWTSGSKDEQFF

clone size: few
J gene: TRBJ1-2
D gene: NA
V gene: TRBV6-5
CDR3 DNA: TGTGCCAGCAGCCAAGGACAGTTCTATGGCTACACCTTC
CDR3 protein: CASSQGQFYGYTF

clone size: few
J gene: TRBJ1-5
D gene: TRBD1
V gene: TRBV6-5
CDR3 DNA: TGTGCCAGCAGTTACTCGAACAGGGGGGGGCAGCCCCAGCATTTT
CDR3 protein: CASSYSNRGGQPQHF

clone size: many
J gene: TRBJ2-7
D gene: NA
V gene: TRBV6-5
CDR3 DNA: TGTGCCAGCAGTTACAGGGGAAACGAGCAGTACTTC
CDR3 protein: CASSYRGNEQYF

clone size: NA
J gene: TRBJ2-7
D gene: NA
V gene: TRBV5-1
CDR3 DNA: TGCGCCAGCAGCTTGGGAGACAGTATCTACGAGCAGTACTTC
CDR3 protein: CASSLGDSIYEQYF

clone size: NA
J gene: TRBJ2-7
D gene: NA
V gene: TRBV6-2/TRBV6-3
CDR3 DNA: TGTGCCAGCAGTTACTCGCCACTCTCCTACGAGCAGTACTTC
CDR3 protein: CASSYSPLSYEQYF

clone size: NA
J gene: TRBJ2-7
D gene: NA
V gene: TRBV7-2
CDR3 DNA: TGTGCCAGCAGTCGTGGGGGAACCTACGAGCAGTACTTC
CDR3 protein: CASSRGGTYEQYF

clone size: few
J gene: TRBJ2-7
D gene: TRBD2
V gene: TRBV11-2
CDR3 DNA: TGTGCCAGCACCCACATCTGGACTAGAAACTACGAGCAGTACTTC
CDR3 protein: CASTHIWTRNYEQYF

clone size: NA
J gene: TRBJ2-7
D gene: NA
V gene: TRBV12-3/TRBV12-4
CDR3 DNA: TGTGCCAGCACTTTCAGAGGGACAACTATCGGTCCCTACGAGCAGTACTTC
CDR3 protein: CASTFRGTTIGPYEQYF

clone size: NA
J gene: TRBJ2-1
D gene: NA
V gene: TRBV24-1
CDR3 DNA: TGTGCCACCAGTGATTTGGCTAGGCCCTACAATGAGCAGTTCTTC
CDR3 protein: CATSDLARPYNEQFF

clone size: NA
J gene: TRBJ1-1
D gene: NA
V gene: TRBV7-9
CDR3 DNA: TGTGCCAGCAGCTTAGTGCTAGGGTTGAACACTGAAGCTTTCTTT
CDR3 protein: CASSLVLGLNTEAFF

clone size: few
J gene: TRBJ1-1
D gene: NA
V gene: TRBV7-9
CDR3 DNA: TGTGCCAGCGAGACCCTTACAGGAAACACTGAAGCTTTCTTT
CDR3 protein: CASETLTGNTEAFF

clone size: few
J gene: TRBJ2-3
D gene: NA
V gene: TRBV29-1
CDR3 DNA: TGCAGCGTTGAAGGGTTTGGGGGAGATACGCAGTATTTT
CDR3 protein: CSVEGFGGDTQYF

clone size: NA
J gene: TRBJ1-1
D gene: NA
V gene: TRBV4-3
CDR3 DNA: TGCGCCAGCAGCCAAGATGAGGGGTTCATGAACACTGAAGCTTTCTTT
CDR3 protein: CASSQDEGFMNTEAFF

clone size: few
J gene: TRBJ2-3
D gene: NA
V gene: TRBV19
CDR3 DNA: TGTGCCAGTAGTATAGGACTAGCAGATACGCAGTATTTT
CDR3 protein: CASSIGLADTQYF

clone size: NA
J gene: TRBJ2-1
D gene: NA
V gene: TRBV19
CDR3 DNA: TGTGCCAGTAGCCCCCCGCTTGTGAGAAGAGGGCCATACAATGAGCAGTTCTTC
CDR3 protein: CASSPPLVRRGPYNEQFF

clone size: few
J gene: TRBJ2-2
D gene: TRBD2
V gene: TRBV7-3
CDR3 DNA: TGTGCCAGCAGCTTATACCCCCGTCTAGCGGGAAACACCGGGGAGCTGTTTTTT
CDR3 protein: CASSLYPRLAGNTGELFF

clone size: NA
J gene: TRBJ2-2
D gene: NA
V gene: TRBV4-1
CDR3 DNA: TGCGCCAGCAGCCAAGAAGGGGGGAGGGCCGGGAACGGGGAGCTGTTTTTT
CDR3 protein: CASSQEGGRAGNGELFF

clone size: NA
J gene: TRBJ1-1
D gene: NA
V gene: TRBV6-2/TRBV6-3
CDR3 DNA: TGTGCCAGCAGTTTATTATTCCGGGACGGTGAAGCTTTCTTT
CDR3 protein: CASSLLFRDGEAFF

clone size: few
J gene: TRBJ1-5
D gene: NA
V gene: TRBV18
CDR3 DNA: TGTGCCAGCTCACCGTCAGCTGGATACCAGCCCCAGCATTTT
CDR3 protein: CASSPSAGYQPQHF

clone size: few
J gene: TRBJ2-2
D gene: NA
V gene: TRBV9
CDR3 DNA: TGTGCCAGCAGCGTAGGGATGGAGGGCACCGGGGAGCTGTTTTTT
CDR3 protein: CASSVGMEGTGELFF

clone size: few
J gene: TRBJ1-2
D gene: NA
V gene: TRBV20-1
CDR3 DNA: TGCAGTGCTACCCACGAGGGCCCCTATGGCTACACCTTC
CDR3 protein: CSATHEGPYGYTF

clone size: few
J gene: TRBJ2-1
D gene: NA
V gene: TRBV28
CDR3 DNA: TGTGCCAGCAGTTTAACTAGATCTGAGCAGTTCTTC
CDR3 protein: CASSLTRSEQFF

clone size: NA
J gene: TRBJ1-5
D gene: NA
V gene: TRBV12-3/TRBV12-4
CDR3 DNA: TGTGCCAGCAGTTTTTCGGGGTTGAGCAATCAGCCCCAGCATTTT
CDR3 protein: CASSFSGLSNQPQHF

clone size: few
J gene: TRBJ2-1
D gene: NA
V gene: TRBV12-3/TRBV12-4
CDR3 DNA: TGTGCCAGCAGTTTATCGCCGACCTTTAGCCAGAGGGGCGTCGATGAGCAGTTCTTC
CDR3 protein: CASSLSPTFSQRGVDEQFF